This T cell receptor beta chain was profiled in a study of OX40 agonist ivuxolimab in advanced cancers. Study-wide background: An agonistic human IgG2 monoclonal antibody against OX40 (CD134) was given. The study enrolled dose-escalation patients with hepatocellular carcinoma, melanoma, renal cell or head and neck cancer. Prior checkpoint blockade (anti-PD-1, anti-PD-L1 or anti-CTLA-4) was permitted; approximately 40% had it.

Trimming left V 5 bases short and J 9 bases short, with 14 bases between. Germline values: CDR1 LNHNV, CDR2 YYDKDF (reference sequence). The CDR3 spans 13 residues. TCRdb keeps only in-frame clones here, not all; method: immunoSEQ multiplex PCR. The table shows roughly 100,000 clones, with approximately 93% occurring only once. General study results and limits: On average, CD8+ T cells showed a greater number of expanded clones than CD4+.

With respect to this clone: Antigen unknown.

The chain combines TRBV15 with TRBJ2-1; D may be TRBD2 (5 bases). The sequence came from an adult with an advanced solid tumor such as melanoma, head and neck, liver or kidney cancer. This specimen consisted of CD4+ or CD8+ T cells sorted from blood, obtained in a trial of the OX40 agonist ivuxolimab. CDR3 sequence: CATSSKLVGEQFF. In nucleotides, the CDR3 is TGTGCCACCAGCTCAAAACTAGTGGGTGAGCAGTTCTTC.